Shown below are 10 T cell receptor beta chains from a single sample sequenced in a study of blood T cell repertoires in COVID-19. The repertoire was sequenced with immunoSEQ multiplex PCR; TCRdb's copy has only in-frame clones and lacks some. The data contain 650,000 to 800,000 clones, 80% to 90% of them seen just once; the ten biggest clones take up over 0.2%. The specimen was peripheral blood. The source of these receptors is a woman aged 18 to 35 with acute or convalescent COVID-19.

For this clone: In the same sample, other DNA sequences code for this CDR3. The chain joins TRBV5-1 to TRBJ2-2; 8 nucleotides agree with TRBD1. V was pared by 2 bases and J by 4 bases, with 1 base of the junction left unmatched. Germline V gives CDR1 SGHRS, CDR2 YFSETQ. The CDR3 sequence is 14 residues long. CDR3 region: CASSLGQGTGELFF. DNA of the CDR3: TGCGCCAGCAGCTTAGGACAGGGCACCGGGGAGCTGTTTTTT.

This chain connects TRBV5-5 to TRBJ1-2; 7 positions match TRBD1. The V gene's germline CDR1 is SGHKS and CDR2 YYEKEE (reference sequence). The V segment lost 5 bases and the J segment 3 bases; nucleotides outside the gene matches: 4. The CDR3 covers 13 residues. The CDR3 region has the DNA TGTGCCAGCAGAACTACAGGGGACTATGGCTACACCTTC. It yields the protein CASRTTGDYGYTF.

The chain links TRBV12-3 or TRBV12-4 to TRBJ2-7; 12 nucleotides align to TRBD2. With 5 bases clipped from V and 6 bases from J, the junction kept 2 bases outside the gene matches. The CDR3 is 13 residues long. The CDR3 is CASSMGLAGEQYF. The CDR3 DNA reads TGTGCCAGCAGTATGGGACTAGCGGGCGAGCAGTACTTC.

The rearrangement uses TRBV27 and TRBJ1-6, with 9 bases that match TRBD1. CDR1 is MNHEY and CDR2 is SMNVEV in the germline V gene (reference sequence). CDR3 length: 13 amino acids. V gave up 6 bases and J gave up 10 bases; unmatched junction bases: 4. The CDR3 spells CASRRTGDSPLHF. The DNA for the CDR3 is TGTGCCAGCAGGCGGACAGGGGACTCACCCCTCCACTTT.

The chain joins TRBV4-2 to TRBJ2-2; 9 nucleotides agree with TRBD1. V was pared by 3 bases and J by 7 bases, with 9 bases of the junction left unmatched. The CDR3 has 16 amino acids. Germline loops: CDR1 LGHNA, CDR2 YNFKEQ. The CDR3: CASSHPSGQGNGELFF. DNA for the CDR3: TGTGCCAGCAGCCACCCCTCGGGACAGGGTAACGGGGAGCTGTTTTTT.

The count of this clone is one. The chain links TRBV18 to TRBJ1-1; the match to TRBD1 covers 8 bases. In germline, CDR1 is KGHSH, CDR2 LQKENI. The length of the CDR3 is 16 residues. V lost 3 bases, J lost 0 bases, and 6 bases stayed unmatched. The CDR3 protein is CASSPGTGNLNTEAFF. CDR3 DNA sequence: TGTGCCAGCTCACCCGGGACAGGTAACTTGAACACTGAAGCTTTCTTT.

Here the CDR3 DNA reads TGTGCCAGCAGCTTACCCCCCGGGAGCTCCTACGAGCAGTACTTC. This encodes CASSLPPGSSYEQYF. This sequence joins TRBV11-2 and TRBJ2-7; TRBD2 is a possible D gene (6 bases). Germline V CDR1 and CDR2: SGHAT, FQNNGV. V lost 2 bases and J 0 bases, leaving 11 bases between the germline ends. The CDR3 spans 15 residues.

This chain uses TRBV5-1 with TRBJ1-1; possibly TRBD1 for D (6 bases). Germline V gene lookup returns CDR1 SGHRS and CDR2 YFSETQ. Trimming removed 4 bases at V and 1 base at J, with 11 bases between. This CDR3 contains 14 residues. In DNA form, the CDR3 reads TGCGCCAGCAGCGCATTGACAGGGAACACTGAAGCTTTCTTT. As protein: CASSALTGNTEAFF.

The rearrangement links TRBV5-1 to TRBJ1-2; 8 nucleotides agree with TRBD1. With 0 bases clipped from V and 8 bases from J, the junction kept 3 bases outside the gene matches. The germline V gene has CDR1 SGHRS and CDR2 YFSETQ. The CDR3 consists of 13 residues. CDR3 amino acids: CASSLGQGSGYTF. DNA of the CDR3: TGCGCCAGCAGCTTGGGACAGGGGAGCGGCTACACCTTC.

The chain's CDR3 is CASSLTDMNTEAFF. CDR3 coding DNA: TGTGCCAGCAGCTTAACAGATATGAACACTGAAGCTTTCTTT. This chain connects TRBV7-9 to TRBJ1-1, with no clear D. The CDR3 length is 14 residues. Germline CDR1 SEHNR, CDR2 FQNEAQ (reference sequence). V gave up 2 bases and J gave up 0 bases, with 7 bases separating them.